This entry features one T cell receptor (beta chain) sequence. The table lists this clone with a few counts. Its target antigen remains unknown. Base qualities are not recorded, but no much larger clone differs from it by a single base. The data stem from a study of early stage breast cancer tumors (dated by TCRdb to 2016 to 2017). Study-level background: Of the roughly 17 invasive breast tumors, about a dozen were found to be estrogen receptor-positive, progesterone receptor-positive and HER2-negative. Most of the 12 ER+/PR+/HER2- tumors were invasive ductal carcinomas, while the other four were invasive lobular carcinomas. The samples as a whole yielded 2 million to 3 million detected templates, corresponding to roughly 1.1 million unique clonotypes. The average read coverage per sample was roughly 9.6-fold. Points the paper makes about the study in general: Repertoires from blood and normal breast were more alike than repertoires from blood and tumor, and in about 90% of the 16 patients, comparing each tissue with blood separated tumor from normal. Roughly 2.5-fold higher T cell density and higher clonality were observed in tumors than in adjacent normal breast tissue. Bulk genomic DNA sequencing of unsorted cells missed chain pairing and functional markers such as CD4, CD8 and FOXP3. Because the cohort was small, analysis by tumor subtype was not possible. Enriched TCRB sequences shared across patients were found to be mostly commonly generated sequences that were unlikely to play an important role in the tumor microenvironment.

The study profiled bulk TCR beta-chain repertoires in matched peripheral blood, tumor and adjacent normal breast tissue taken from roughly 17 patients with early-stage breast cancer. Before surgery, whole blood (about 5-10 mL) was collected into EDTA tubes and processed within 2 hours. Ficoll-Paque centrifugation in SepMate-50 tubes was used to isolate peripheral blood mononuclear cells. PBMCs were cryopreserved in aliquots of roughly 1.9 to 4 million cells in roughly 90% FBS with around 10% DMSO and kept in liquid nitrogen. Genomic DNA was extracted with the Qiagen AllPrep DNA/RNA Mini kit. Reading from cysteine to phenylalanine, the CDR3 counts 17 amino acids. The only DNA kept is the CDR3, 51 bases in frame from the first base. V and J are truncated by 3 bases and 7 bases respectively, leaving an intervening sequence of 26 bases. Looking up the germline V gene yields CDR1 SGHRS and CDR2 YFSETQ.

Every sample was amplified as two independent genomic DNA replicates, using roughly 0.5 ug for blood and around 1.5 ug for tumor or normal breast. Following the manufacturer's instructions, the ImmunoSeq Intro kit was used to carry out TCRB sequencing on genomic DNA. The multiplex PCR ran for 30 to 40 cycles using proprietary primers and spike-in control sequences for absolute quantification. Single-end 150-bp reads were used to sequence an 87-bp fragment spanning the CDR3 plus the flanking V and J genes. Each lane of an Illumina MiSeq running version 3.0 chemistry carried seven multiplexed samples, with two replicates apiece. The study's processing was this. The vendor's proprietary pipeline handled the raw data processing, merging both replicates into a single result for each sample. To define clonotypes, the study grouped productive rearrangements that shared the V-gene family, CDR3 amino acid sequence and J-gene segment. Clonality was computed as 1 minus the normalized Shannon entropy (Pielou evenness) of TCRB abundances. T cell density was estimated as total templates divided by the number of input cells, with the number of input cells inferred from the DNA input amount. Recon with default parameters was used to estimate total repertoire diversity and clonality. A clonotype was considered tumor-enriched if its abundance in tumor exceeded 0.1% and was at least 32-fold higher than its abundance in normal breast. Held by TCRdb, this immuneACCESS table contains in-frame sequences only and omits some clones. Under half of the omission traces to an unresolved V gene where checked; the cause of the rest is unknown. Clonal size and the V and J genes are those of that table, whereas D and trimming came from the DNA. This sample has 45,000 to 60,000 clones in its table, and 80% to 95% of those were observed once. Around 4.7% of the sample belongs to the ten largest clones.

The specimen sequenced was blood. This clonotype was obtained from a person aged 70 to 80 with breast cancer. The chain joins TRBV5-1 to TRBJ2-7; possibly the D gene is TRBD2, per 6 matching bases. The encoded CDR3 is CASSSSRLGAGLGEQYF. Here is the DNA: TGCGCCAGCAGCTCCTCCCGACTGGGTGCGGGGCTTGGAGAGCAGTACTTC.